In this sample, the clone carrying this T cell receptor (beta chain) turned up a few times. Its antigen is still unknown. Full-length variable regions came from constant-region reverse primers plus semi-nested Nested Universal Primer A PCR. TCRdb fed the 5' RACE reads into MiXCR, producing one record per CDR3 protein. The top ten clones hold 3.5% to 4.5% of a sample with approximately 41,000 distinct CDR3 sequences, approximately 31% of them seen once. This CDR3 region has 13 residues. Germline V CDR1 and CDR2: SQVTM, ANQGSEA. V lost 3 bases to trimming and J lost 5 bases, with 13 bases between them. Memory CD4+ cells were defined as CD4+CD45RO+CD25-. General study results and limits: Tumor memory CD4+ T cell TCR gene usage clustered with blood and lymph node memory CD4+ cells and lymph node naive CD4+ cells. Whole repertoires were not studied in the larger cohort, only one V-J beta rearrangement.

The sample was memory CD4+ T cells sorted from a lymph node. Indicated subset: memory CD4+ T cells, CD4+CD45RO+CD25-. This clonotype originated in a female donor with breast cancer. The chain recombines TRBV29-1 with TRBJ1-1; no clear D gene. CDR3 bases: TGCAGCGTTGAGGGCTGGAAAACAACTGAAGCTTTCTTT. Translating gives CSVEGWKTTEAFF.